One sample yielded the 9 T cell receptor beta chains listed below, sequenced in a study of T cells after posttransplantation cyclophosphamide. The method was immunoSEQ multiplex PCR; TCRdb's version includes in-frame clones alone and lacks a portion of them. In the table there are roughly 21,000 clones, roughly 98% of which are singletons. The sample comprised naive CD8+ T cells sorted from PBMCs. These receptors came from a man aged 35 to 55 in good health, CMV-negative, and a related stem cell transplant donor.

In nucleotides, the CDR3 is TGTGCCATCAGTGAGTCCCGAGGACTAGCTCGGTACGAGCAGTACTTC. Translated: CAISESRGLARYEQYF. The gene calls are TRBV10-3 and TRBJ2-7; 8 bases line up with TRBD2. Germline trimming cut 0 bases from V and 4 bases from J; bases unmatched to any gene: 8. CDR1 ENHRY and CDR2 SYGVKD come from the germline V gene. The CDR3 is 16 amino acids.

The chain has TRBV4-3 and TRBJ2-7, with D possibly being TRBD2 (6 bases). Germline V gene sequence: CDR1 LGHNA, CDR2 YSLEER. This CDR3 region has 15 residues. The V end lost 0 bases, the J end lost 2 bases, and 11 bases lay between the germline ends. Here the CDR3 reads CASSQEAGGTYEQYF. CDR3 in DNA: TGCGCCAGCAGCCAAGAAGCCGGGGGAACCTACGAGCAGTACTTC.

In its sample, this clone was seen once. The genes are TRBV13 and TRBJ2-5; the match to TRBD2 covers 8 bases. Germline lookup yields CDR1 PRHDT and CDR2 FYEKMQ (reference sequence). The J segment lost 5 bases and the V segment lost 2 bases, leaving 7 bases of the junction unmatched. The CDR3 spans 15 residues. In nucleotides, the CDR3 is TGTGCCAGCAGCTTAACAGCGGGAGTAGCGGAGACCCAGTACTTC. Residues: CASSLTAGVAETQYF.

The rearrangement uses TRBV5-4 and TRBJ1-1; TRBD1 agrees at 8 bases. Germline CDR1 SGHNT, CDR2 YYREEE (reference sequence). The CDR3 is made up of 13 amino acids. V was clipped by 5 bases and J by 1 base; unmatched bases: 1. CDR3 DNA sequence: TGTGCCAGCAGAACAGGGGGGAACACTGAAGCTTTCTTT. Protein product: CASRTGGNTEAFF.

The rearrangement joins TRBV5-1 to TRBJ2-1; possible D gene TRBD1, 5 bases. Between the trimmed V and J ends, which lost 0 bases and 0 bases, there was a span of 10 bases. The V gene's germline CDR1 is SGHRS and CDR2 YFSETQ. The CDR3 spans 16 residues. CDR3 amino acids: CASSLVGLSSYNEQFF. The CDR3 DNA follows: TGCGCCAGCAGCTTGGTGGGGCTAAGCTCCTACAATGAGCAGTTCTTC.

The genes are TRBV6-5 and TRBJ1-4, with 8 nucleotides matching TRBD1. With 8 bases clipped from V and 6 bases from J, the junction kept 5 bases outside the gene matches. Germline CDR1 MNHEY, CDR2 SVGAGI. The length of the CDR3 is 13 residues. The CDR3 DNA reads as TGTGCCAGCTCGGGGACAGGTCATGAAAAACTGTTTTTT. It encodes CASSGTGHEKLFF.

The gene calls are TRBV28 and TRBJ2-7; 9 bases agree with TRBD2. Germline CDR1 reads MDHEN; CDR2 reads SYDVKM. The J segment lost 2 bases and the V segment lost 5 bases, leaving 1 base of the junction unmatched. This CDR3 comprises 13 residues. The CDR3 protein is CASSASGTYEQYF. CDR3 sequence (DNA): TGTGCCAGCAGTGCTAGCGGGACCTACGAGCAGTACTTC.

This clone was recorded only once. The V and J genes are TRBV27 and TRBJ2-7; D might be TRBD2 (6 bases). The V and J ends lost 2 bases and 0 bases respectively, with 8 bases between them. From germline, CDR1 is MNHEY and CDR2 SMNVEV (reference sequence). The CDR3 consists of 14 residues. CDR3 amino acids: CASSLAGSSYEQYF. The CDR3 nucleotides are TGTGCCAGCAGTTTAGCGGGGAGCTCCTACGAGCAGTACTTC.

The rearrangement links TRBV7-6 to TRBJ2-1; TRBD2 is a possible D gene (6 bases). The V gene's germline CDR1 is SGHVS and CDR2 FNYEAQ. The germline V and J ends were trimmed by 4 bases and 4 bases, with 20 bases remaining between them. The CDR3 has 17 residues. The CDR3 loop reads CASSSQISDLAYNEQFF. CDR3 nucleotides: TGTGCCAGCAGCTCCCAAATAAGTGATCTAGCGTACAATGAGCAGTTCTTC.